This T cell receptor (beta chain) came from a study of blood T cell repertoires in COVID-19. For the study at large: The United States, Italy and Spain provided the acute and convalescent COVID-19 samples. Nucleic acid was either cDNA or gDNA, and it came from T cells, B-cell-depleted T cells, or PBMCs.

The ends were cut back, 3 bases at V and 7 bases at J, with 16 bases in the middle. Germline CDR1 and CDR2: SGDLS and YYNGEE. This CDR3 is 15 amino acids long. Authors' data handling: Researchers report that nucleated cell counts were estimated from reference gene primer amplification. The table came from immunoSEQ multiplex PCR; TCRdb's copy has only in-frame clones and leaves some out. D and trimming were read from the DNA, whereas the V and J calls and clone size are those reported in that table. The sample lists just over 650,000 clones, 85% to 90% occurring once. The chain couples TRBV9 to TRBJ1-4; D is perhaps TRBD1 (6 bases). The sequencing input was peripheral blood. The receptor comes from a woman aged 18-30 years with acute or convalescent COVID-19. The CDR3: CASSAQGSEGEKLFF. The CDR3 DNA is TGTGCCAGCAGCGCTCAGGGGAGTGAAGGTGAAAAACTGTTTTTT.